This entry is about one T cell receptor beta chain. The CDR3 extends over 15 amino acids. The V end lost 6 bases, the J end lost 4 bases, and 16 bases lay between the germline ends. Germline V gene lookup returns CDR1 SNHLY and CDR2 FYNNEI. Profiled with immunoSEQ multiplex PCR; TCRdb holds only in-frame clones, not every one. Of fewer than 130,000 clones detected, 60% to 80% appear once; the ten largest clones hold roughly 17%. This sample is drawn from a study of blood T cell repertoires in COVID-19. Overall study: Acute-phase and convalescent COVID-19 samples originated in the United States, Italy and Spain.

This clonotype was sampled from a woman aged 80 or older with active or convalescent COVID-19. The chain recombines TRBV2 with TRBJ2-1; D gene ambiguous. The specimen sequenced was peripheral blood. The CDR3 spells CASRIESPFYNEQFF. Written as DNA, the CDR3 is TGTGCCAGCAGGATAGAGTCTCCCTTTTACAATGAGCAGTTCTTC.